The rows below give T cell receptor beta chains drawn from one sample of a study of cytomegalovirus exposure and HLA in healthy donors. The assay was immunoSEQ multiplex PCR, and TCRdb's table has in-frame clones only and misses some. Among fewer than 150,000 clones, around 77% were seen once, and the ten largest hold roughly 4%. Sequenced material: PBMCs. The receptors come from a human donor in good health. Each CDR3 is given with its conserved first and last residue. The D gene is left open where the match is weak. Clone size is given for some rows only: seen once, a few or many times, or a class if the clone is expanded.

cdr3_aa: CAISSPGLAGGGTDTQYF
cdr3_nt: TGTGCCATCAGTTCTCCGGGACTAGCGGGTGGGGGCACAGATACGCAGTATTTT
clone_size: .
d_call: TRBD2
j_call: TRBJ2-3
v_call: TRBV10-3

cdr3_aa: CSVVKAGNEQFF
cdr3_nt: TGCAGCGTCGTCAAGGCCGGGAATGAGCAGTTCTTC
clone_size: .
d_call: .
j_call: TRBJ2-1
v_call: TRBV29-1

cdr3_aa: CASSERQERSNQPQHF
cdr3_nt: TGTGCCAGCAGCGAAAGACAGGAAAGAAGCAATCAGCCCCAGCATTTT
clone_size: few
d_call: .
j_call: TRBJ1-5
v_call: TRBV7-8

cdr3_aa: CSVVVGGGGTEAFF
cdr3_nt: TGCAGCGTTGTTGTAGGGGGCGGAGGCACTGAAGCTTTCTTT
clone_size: few
d_call: TRBD1
j_call: TRBJ1-1
v_call: TRBV29-1

cdr3_aa: CASSPEGASGGYTF
cdr3_nt: TGTGCCAGCTCACCAGAGGGGGCTTCGGGTGGCTACACCTTC
clone_size: once
d_call: TRBD1
j_call: TRBJ1-2
v_call: TRBV18

cdr3_aa: CASRQGGYTEAFF
cdr3_nt: TGTGCCAGCAGACAGGGGGGCTACACTGAAGCTTTCTTT
clone_size: .
d_call: TRBD1
j_call: TRBJ1-1
v_call: TRBV25-1

cdr3_aa: CASSLGRGSGYTF
cdr3_nt: TGTGCCAGCAGTTTAGGCAGGGGATCCGGCTACACCTTC
clone_size: .
d_call: .
j_call: TRBJ1-2
v_call: TRBV28

cdr3_aa: CASSPRLAGEPGQYF
cdr3_nt: TGTGCCAGCAGTCCTAGACTAGCGGGAGAGCCTGGGCAGTACTTC
clone_size: .
d_call: TRBD2
j_call: TRBJ2-5
v_call: TRBV27

cdr3_aa: CASSLKGGLAESYEQYF
cdr3_nt: TGTGCCAGCAGTTTAAAGGGGGGACTAGCGGAATCCTACGAGCAGTACTTC
clone_size: .
d_call: TRBD2
j_call: TRBJ2-7
v_call: TRBV28

cdr3_aa: CASTGLVGREFHISYEQYF
cdr3_nt: TGTGCCAGCACTGGGCTTGTTGGTCGGGAGTTCCATATCTCCTACGAGCAGTACTTC
clone_size: .
d_call: .
j_call: TRBJ2-7
v_call: TRBV2

cdr3_aa: CASSSGTGYTGELFF
cdr3_nt: TGTGCCAGCAGCTCGGGGACTGGTTACACCGGGGAGCTGTTTTTT
clone_size: .
d_call: .
j_call: TRBJ2-2
v_call: TRBV7-3

cdr3_aa: CASSRGGQGVEQYF
cdr3_nt: TGCGCCAGCAGTCGGGGGGGACAGGGTGTTGAGCAGTACTTC
clone_size: few
d_call: .
j_call: TRBJ2-7
v_call: TRBV5-1

cdr3_aa: CASSLGTRAGYYGYTF
cdr3_nt: TGCGCCAGCAGCTTGGGGACACGAGCGGGGTACTATGGCTACACCTTC
clone_size: .
d_call: .
j_call: TRBJ1-2
v_call: TRBV5-1

cdr3_aa: CASRGQGEWSEQYF
cdr3_nt: TGCGCCAGCCGAGGACAGGGTGAGTGGTCCGAGCAGTACTTC
clone_size: .
d_call: TRBD1
j_call: TRBJ2-7
v_call: TRBV5-1

cdr3_aa: CASSSSVTGTWSSYEQYF
cdr3_nt: TGTGCCAGCAGTTCCAGTGTAACCGGGACATGGAGCTCCTACGAGCAGTACTTC
clone_size: few
d_call: .
j_call: TRBJ2-7
v_call: TRBV28

cdr3_aa: CASSPGQAHEQYF
cdr3_nt: TGCGCCAGCAGCCCGGGACAGGCCCACGAGCAGTACTTC
clone_size: .
d_call: TRBD1
j_call: TRBJ2-7
v_call: TRBV5-1

cdr3_aa: CASREQGNQPQHF
cdr3_nt: TGTGCCAGCAGAGAACAGGGGAATCAGCCCCAGCATTTT
clone_size: .
d_call: TRBD1
j_call: TRBJ1-5
v_call: TRBV2

cdr3_aa: CASSETYNSYEQYF
cdr3_nt: TGCGCCAGCAGTGAGACGTACAATTCATACGAGCAGTACTTC
clone_size: .
d_call: .
j_call: TRBJ2-7
v_call: TRBV10-2

cdr3_aa: CASSIPGTSWYSYTDTQYF
cdr3_nt: TGTGCCAGTAGTATTCCCGGGACTAGCTGGTATTCTTACACAGATACGCAGTATTTT
clone_size: .
d_call: TRBD2
j_call: TRBJ2-3
v_call: TRBV19

cdr3_aa: CASSPYVYQETQYF
cdr3_nt: TGTGCCAGCTCACCCTACGTGTACCAAGAGACCCAGTACTTC
clone_size: few
d_call: .
j_call: TRBJ2-5
v_call: TRBV18

cdr3_aa: CATGVGTGGYEQYF
cdr3_nt: TGTGCCACCGGCGTCGGGACAGGGGGCTACGAGCAGTACTTC
clone_size: .
d_call: TRBD1
j_call: TRBJ2-7
v_call: TRBV15

cdr3_aa: CASSPRSGEYEQYF
cdr3_nt: TGTGCCAGCTCACCGAGGTCAGGGGAATACGAGCAGTACTTC
clone_size: .
d_call: .
j_call: TRBJ2-7
v_call: TRBV18

cdr3_aa: CATSRDPPGQGHEQYF
cdr3_nt: TGTGCCACCAGCAGAGACCCTCCGGGACAGGGGCACGAGCAGTACTTC
clone_size: .
d_call: TRBD1
j_call: TRBJ2-7
v_call: TRBV15

cdr3_aa: CASSPTGGSNQPQHF
cdr3_nt: TGCGCCAGCAGCCCCACGGGTGGGAGCAATCAGCCCCAGCATTTT
clone_size: .
d_call: .
j_call: TRBJ1-5
v_call: TRBV5-1

cdr3_aa: CASSLETGGPHEKLFF
cdr3_nt: TGTGCCAGCAGCTTGGAGACAGGAGGCCCTCATGAAAAACTGTTTTTT
clone_size: .
d_call: .
j_call: TRBJ1-4
v_call: TRBV5-4

cdr3_aa: CASSSPGLAGGSTDTQYF
cdr3_nt: TGTGCCAGCAGTTCCCCGGGACTAGCGGGAGGCAGCACAGATACGCAGTATTTT
clone_size: few
d_call: TRBD2
j_call: TRBJ2-3
v_call: TRBV28

cdr3_aa: CASSFYRPSGNTIYF
cdr3_nt: TGTGCCAGCAGTTTCTACAGACCTTCTGGAAACACCATATATTTT
clone_size: .
d_call: .
j_call: TRBJ1-3
v_call: TRBV28

cdr3_aa: CASSFSGTSGYEQYF
cdr3_nt: TGTGCCAGCAGCTTCTCCGGGACTAGCGGCTACGAGCAGTACTTC
clone_size: .
d_call: TRBD2
j_call: TRBJ2-7
v_call: TRBV5-5

cdr3_aa: CASSRWTGTGANTEAFF
cdr3_nt: TGTGCCAGTAGTAGATGGACGGGGACAGGGGCGAACACTGAAGCTTTCTTT
clone_size: .
d_call: TRBD1
j_call: TRBJ1-1
v_call: TRBV19

cdr3_aa: CASSSDRLNEKLFF
cdr3_nt: TGTGCCAGCAGCTCCGACAGGCTTAATGAAAAACTGTTTTTT
clone_size: .
d_call: .
j_call: TRBJ1-4
v_call: TRBV7-3

cdr3_aa: CASSQDLGDSYEQYF
cdr3_nt: TGTGCCAGCAGCCAAGATTTGGGGGACAGTTACGAGCAGTACTTC
clone_size: .
d_call: TRBD1
j_call: TRBJ2-7
v_call: TRBV4-2

cdr3_aa: CASSLPQGWNTEAFF
cdr3_nt: TGTGCCAGCAGCTTACCCCAGGGATGGAACACTGAAGCTTTCTTT
clone_size: .
d_call: .
j_call: TRBJ1-1
v_call: TRBV7-8

cdr3_aa: CATSPQGSRSTDTQYF
cdr3_nt: TGTGCCACCAGCCCCCAGGGGTCACGTAGCACAGATACGCAGTATTTT
clone_size: few
d_call: .
j_call: TRBJ2-3
v_call: TRBV15

cdr3_aa: CASSPTGQPNTGELFF
cdr3_nt: TGTGCCAGCTCACCAACGGGACAGCCCAACACCGGGGAGCTGTTTTTT
clone_size: .
d_call: TRBD1
j_call: TRBJ2-2
v_call: TRBV18

cdr3_aa: CASRGQGSNEKLFF
cdr3_nt: TGTGCCAGCAGAGGACAGGGTTCAAATGAAAAACTGTTTTTT
clone_size: .
d_call: TRBD1
j_call: TRBJ1-4
v_call: TRBV6-6

cdr3_aa: CASSPGPGRVPLFGYTF
cdr3_nt: TGTGCCAGCAGTCCAGGCCCCGGCAGGGTGCCACTATTTGGCTACACCTTC
clone_size: .
d_call: .
j_call: TRBJ1-2
v_call: TRBV28

cdr3_aa: CASSASYNEQFF
cdr3_nt: TGTGCCAGCAGTGCCAGTTACAATGAGCAGTTCTTC
clone_size: .
d_call: .
j_call: TRBJ2-1
v_call: TRBV6-1

cdr3_aa: CASSRTGGDTEAFF
cdr3_nt: TGTGCCAGCAGCCGAACAGGGGGCGACACTGAAGCTTTCTTT
clone_size: few
d_call: TRBD1
j_call: TRBJ1-1
v_call: TRBV5-4

cdr3_aa: CATSRDGLGAGEQYF
cdr3_nt: TGTGCCACCAGCAGAGATGGACTAGGGGCGGGCGAGCAGTACTTC
clone_size: .
d_call: TRBD2
j_call: TRBJ2-7
v_call: TRBV15

cdr3_aa: CASSPAETMQNTEAFF
cdr3_nt: TGTGCCAGCAGCCCCGCGGAGACCATGCAGAACACTGAAGCTTTCTTT
clone_size: .
d_call: .
j_call: TRBJ1-1
v_call: TRBV9

cdr3_aa: CAISESRQGNTEAFF
cdr3_nt: TGTGCCATCAGTGAGTCCCGACAGGGGAACACTGAAGCTTTCTTT
clone_size: .
d_call: TRBD1
j_call: TRBJ1-1
v_call: TRBV10-3

cdr3_aa: CASSLASVGGAGTGELFF
cdr3_nt: TGCGCCAGCAGCTTGGCCAGTGTCGGCGGGGCGGGCACCGGGGAGCTGTTTTTT
clone_size: .
d_call: .
j_call: TRBJ2-2
v_call: TRBV5-1

cdr3_aa: CASTQQPQGYEQYF
cdr3_nt: TGTGCCAGCACCCAACAACCACAGGGCTACGAGCAGTACTTC
clone_size: few
d_call: .
j_call: TRBJ2-7
v_call: TRBV11-2

cdr3_aa: CASSSLAGVPDTQYF
cdr3_nt: TGTGCCAGTAGTTCGCTAGCGGGAGTACCAGATACGCAGTATTTT
clone_size: .
d_call: TRBD2
j_call: TRBJ2-3
v_call: TRBV19

cdr3_aa: CASSETGSAGGYTF
cdr3_nt: TGTGCCAGCAGTGAAACCGGGTCCGCGGGCGGCTACACCTTC
clone_size: .
d_call: .
j_call: TRBJ1-2
v_call: TRBV6-1

cdr3_aa: CASSIQGNYGYTF
cdr3_nt: TGTGCCAGCAGTATACAGGGAAACTATGGCTACACCTTC
clone_size: .
d_call: .
j_call: TRBJ1-2
v_call: TRBV6-5

cdr3_aa: CASSPIANTDTQYF
cdr3_nt: TGTGCCAGCAGTCCCATAGCGAACACAGATACGCAGTATTTT
clone_size: .
d_call: .
j_call: TRBJ2-3
v_call: TRBV28

cdr3_aa: CASREDPGGNTEAFF
cdr3_nt: TGTGCCAGCAGAGAGGACCCCGGGGGGAACACTGAAGCTTTCTTT
clone_size: few
d_call: .
j_call: TRBJ1-1
v_call: TRBV6-4

cdr3_aa: CASSPPVGTGNYNEQFF
cdr3_nt: TGTGCCAGCTCACCCCCGGTTGGGACAGGGAACTACAATGAGCAGTTCTTC
clone_size: .
d_call: TRBD1
j_call: TRBJ2-1
v_call: TRBV18

cdr3_aa: CASSSAVGGQGGDTQYF
cdr3_nt: TGCGCCAGCAGCTCGGCGGTAGGGGGTCAGGGTGGAGATACGCAGTATTTT
clone_size: .
d_call: .
j_call: TRBJ2-3
v_call: TRBV5-1

cdr3_aa: CASSLGGTGGGTEAFF
cdr3_nt: TGTGCCAGCAGCTTAGGAGGGACAGGCGGAGGCACTGAAGCTTTCTTT
clone_size: .
d_call: TRBD1
j_call: TRBJ1-1
v_call: TRBV7-9

cdr3_aa: CASSLEASGSRLEQYF
cdr3_nt: TGTGCCAGCAGCTTAGAGGCTAGCGGGAGTAGGCTCGAGCAGTACTTC
clone_size: .
d_call: TRBD2
j_call: TRBJ2-7
v_call: TRBV7-9